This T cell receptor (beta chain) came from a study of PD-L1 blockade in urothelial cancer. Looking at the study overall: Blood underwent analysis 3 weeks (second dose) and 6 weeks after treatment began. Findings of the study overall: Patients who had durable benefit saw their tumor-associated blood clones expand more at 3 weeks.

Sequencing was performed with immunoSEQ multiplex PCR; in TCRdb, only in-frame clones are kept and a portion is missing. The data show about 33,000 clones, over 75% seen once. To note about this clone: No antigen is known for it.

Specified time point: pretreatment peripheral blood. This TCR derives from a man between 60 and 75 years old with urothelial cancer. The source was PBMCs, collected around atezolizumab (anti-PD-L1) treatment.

CDR3 residues: CASSPLQGRYNEQFF. For the CDR3, the DNA is TGTGCCAGCAGTCCCCTGCAGGGGCGATACAATGAGCAGTTCTTC. V and J are TRBV11-2 and TRBJ2-1, with TRBD1 as a possible D gene (6 bases). CDR3 size: 15 residues. The germline gives CDR1 SGHAT, CDR2 FQNNGV. V dropped 6 bases and J dropped 4 bases, with 16 bases sitting between them.